The 5 T cell receptor beta chains reported below all come from one sample, sequenced in a study of cytomegalovirus exposure and HLA in healthy donors. Use of 60 Vbeta and 13 Jbeta primers characterized the PCR. Using immunoSEQ multiplex PCR, the repertoire was profiled, and TCRdb retains in-frame clones only, with some absent. The sample lists roughly 180,000 clones, around 75% seen once, with around 8% in the top ten. Sequencing was performed on PBMCs. Receptors originate from a woman between 35 and 50 years old in good health and CMV-seropositive.

The V and J genes are TRBV27 and TRBJ2-1, with D possibly TRBD2 on 6 matching bases. Germline CDR1 is MNHEY and CDR2 is SMNVEV (reference sequence). This CDR3 has 15 amino acids. Trimming pared 5 bases from V and 7 bases from J, leaving 18 bases between. The CDR3 sequence: CASSPRDLPRNEQFF. CDR3 bases: TGTGCCAGCAGTCCGCGGGACCTCCCTCGGAATGAGCAGTTCTTC.

The chain joins TRBV5-8 to TRBJ1-3, with a possible D match to TRBD1 (5 bases). Trimming shortened V by 5 bases and J by 1 base, and 13 bases separated the two germline ends. There are 15 residues in the CDR3. The V gene's germline CDR1 is SGHTS and CDR2 YDEGEE. CDR3 residues: CASRGHPVSGNTIYF. CDR3 sequence (DNA): TGTGCCAGCAGAGGACATCCAGTATCTGGAAACACCATATATTTT.

The chain recombines TRBV5-4 with TRBJ2-3; no definite D call. Trimming pared 4 bases from V and 6 bases from J, leaving 18 bases between. Germline V gene data show CDR1 as SGHNT and CDR2 as YYREEE (reference sequence). This CDR3 region has 15 residues. Here the CDR3 reads CASSPQSAVWDTQYF. DNA for the CDR3: TGTGCCAGCAGCCCCCAATCGGCGGTCTGGGATACGCAGTATTTT.

This clone was observed a few times. The junction departs from the called germline gene at one end, perhaps through a read error. The chain couples TRBV19 to TRBJ2-5, with D possibly matching TRBD1 (6 bases). CDR1 and CDR2 from the germline V gene are LNHDA and SQIVND (reference sequence). The CDR3 totals 14 residues. The CDR3: CVSSIPGVEETQYF. The CDR3 DNA follows: TGTGTCAGTAGTATACCAGGGGTCGAGGAGACCCAGTACTTC.

This rearrangement joins TRBV6-5 to TRBJ1-5, with no clear D. The CDR3 totals 15 residues. Germline V gives CDR1 MNHEY, CDR2 SVGAGI. Deletions cut 0 bases from V and 7 bases from J, with 13 bases between. The CDR3 DNA reads TGTGCCAGCAGTTACTCGATGTCGGGAGGACAGCCCCAGCATTTT. It encodes CASSYSMSGGQPQHF.